This passage covers 24 T cell receptor beta chains from one sample sequenced in a study of T cells expressing NK-cell markers. TCRdb processed the 5' RACE reads again and assigns one entry to each CDR3 protein, with no DNA. This sample's table has over 100,000 distinct CDR3 sequences. Source material: blood T cells: a sorted CD56 or NKG2C T cell subset, CD4+ or CD8+ T cells, or bulk PBMC T cells (not recorded which). All receptors come from a woman between 18 and 70 years old in good health.

The genes are TRBV12-3 or TRBV12-4 and TRBJ2-3. CDR3 size: 16 residues. The CDR3 region is CASRVGEPFSTDTQYF.

This sequence joins TRBV4-3 and TRBJ2-5; TCRdb's D call of TRBD1 is untestable without DNA. The germline V gene encodes CDR1 LGHNA and CDR2 YSLEER. The CDR3 consists of 15 residues. CDR3: CASSQAETGRETQYF.

The chain combines TRBV29-1 with TRBJ2-1; TCRdb's D call of TRBD1 is untestable without DNA. The CDR3 is made up of 15 amino acids. Germline CDR1 reads SQVTM; CDR2 reads ANQGSEA. The CDR3: CSVTPGTSVYNEQFF.

The chain combines TRBV20-1 with TRBJ2-1; TCRdb selects TRBD2, and the lack of DNA leaves this call unchecked. CDR1 and CDR2 from the germline V gene are DFQATT and SNEGSKA (reference sequence). The CDR3 is 14 residues long. CDR3 loop: CSALGTRTYNEQFF.

This rearrangement joins TRBV9 to TRBJ2-2. The germline V gene encodes CDR1 SGDLS and CDR2 YYNGEE. This CDR3 region has 11 residues. The CDR3 spells CASSVSGELFF.

V and J are TRBV20-1 and TRBJ2-5; with no DNA, the TCRdb D assignment of TRBD2 cannot be verified. The CDR3 covers 14 residues. Germline V gene lookup returns CDR1 DFQATT and CDR2 SNEGSKA (reference sequence). The CDR3 protein is CSARSTSGIETQYF.

The chain carries TRBV4-1 and TRBJ2-2; absent DNA, TCRdb's TRBD1 call cannot be checked. The length of the CDR3 is 15 residues. Germline loops: CDR1 MGHRA, CDR2 YSYEKL. This chain's CDR3 is CASRPTGPNTGELFF.

V and J are TRBV4-2 and TRBJ2-5; the TRBD1 assignment by TCRdb is unverifiable without DNA. In germline, CDR1 is LGHNA, CDR2 YNFKEQ. The length of the CDR3 is 15 residues. The CDR3 is CASSQDVGVEGTQYF.

This chain links TRBV7-8 with TRBJ1-1. The CDR3 consists of 13 residues. The germline CDR1 and CDR2 sequences are SGHVS and FQNEAQ. CDR3 loop: CASSLGMNTEAFF.

The genes are TRBV12-3 or TRBV12-4 and TRBJ1-3; the TCRdb D gene call, TRBD1, has no DNA to confirm it. The CDR3 is 16 amino acids. CDR3 sequence reads: CASRTIRDSSGNTIYF.

The chain combines TRBV7-9 with TRBJ2-5; TCRdb's D gene call, TRBD1, goes unchecked for lack of DNA. Germline V gene lookup returns CDR1 SEHNR and CDR2 FQNEAQ (reference sequence). The CDR3 loop spans 13 amino acids. CDR3 in amino acids: CASSRPGRETQYF.

The CDR3 region is CSASETSGRAGETQYF. The chain joins TRBV20-1 to TRBJ2-5; lacking DNA, the TRBD2 call made by TCRdb goes unchecked. Germline V CDR1 and CDR2: DFQATT, SNEGSKA (reference sequence). The CDR3 sequence is 16 residues long.

The chain has TRBV13 and TRBJ2-7. The CDR3 consists of 14 residues. Germline CDR1 PRHDT, CDR2 FYEKMQ (reference sequence). CDR3 region: CASSLEAVSYEQYF.

The V call is TRBV12-5, the J call TRBJ1-5; checking the TCRdb D call of TRBD1 is not possible without DNA. CDR3 size: 15 residues. Germline V gives CDR1 LGHNT, CDR2 FRNRAP. The CDR3 sequence is CASGLEGAVNQPQHF.

V and J are TRBV29-1 and TRBJ1-3. This CDR3 contains 14 residues. Germline assignment: CDR1 SQVTM and CDR2 ANQGSEA. Here the CDR3 reads CSVEDLRSGNTICF.

V and J are TRBV29-1 and TRBJ2-7; the TCRdb call, TRBD1, lacks DNA for checking. Germline CDR1 reads SQVTM; CDR2 reads ANQGSEA. This CDR3 has 17 residues. The CDR3 loop reads CSVEVPTLRQGTYEQYF.

The chain carries TRBV7-9 and TRBJ2-1; the TCRdb call, TRBD1, lacks DNA for checking. The CDR3 sequence is 14 residues long. Germline V gene lookup returns CDR1 SEHNR and CDR2 FQNEAQ (reference sequence). The CDR3 spells CASSHWTGGGEQFF.

The chain joins TRBV28 to TRBJ2-3. The CDR3 runs to 12 residues. Germline CDR1 reads MDHEN; CDR2 reads SYDVKM. The CDR3 protein is CASSFGADTQYF. Full variable domain (remainder filled in from reference TRBV28 and TRBJ2-3): DVKVTQSSRYLVKRTGEKVFLECVQDMDHENMFWYRQDPGLGLRLIYFSYDVKMKEKGDIPEGYSVSREKKERFSLILESASTNQTSMYLCASSFGADTQYFGPGTRLTVL.

CDR3 sequence: CAWTYPGGSSYNEQFF. The chain carries TRBV30 and TRBJ2-1; no DNA is available, so the TRBD1 call from TCRdb remains unchecked. The CDR3 consists of 16 residues. The germline V gene has CDR1 GTSNPN and CDR2 SVGIG (reference sequence).

The V call is TRBV18, the J call TRBJ2-1; there is no DNA to check the TCRdb D call of TRBD1. The CDR3 has 19 amino acids. Germline values: CDR1 KGHSH, CDR2 LQKENI. CDR3 loop: CASSPQDRGLRISYNEQFF.

J is TRBJ1-2 and V is TRBV18. The CDR3 contains 16 residues. Germline V gene data show CDR1 as KGHSH and CDR2 as LQKENI. CDR3 in amino acids: CASSPGGGLNRYGYTF.

This chain joins TRBV29-1 and TRBJ1-2. CDR1 SQVTM and CDR2 ANQGSEA come from the germline V gene. The CDR3 has 14 amino acids. The CDR3 sequence is CSVVLTETFYGYTF.

The gene calls are TRBV19 and TRBJ2-4; TCRdb designates TRBD1, a call that cannot be tested without DNA. There are 14 residues in the CDR3. Germline V gene data show CDR1 as LNHDA and CDR2 as SQIVND (reference sequence). The CDR3 region is CASGTGEAKNIQYF. Complete variable domain (other parts from reference TRBV19 and TRBJ2-4): DGGITQSPKYLFRKEGQNVTLSCEQNLNHDAMYWYRQDPGQGLRLIYYSQIVNDFQKGDIAEGYSVSREKKESFPLTVTSAQKNPTAFYLCASGTGEAKNIQYFGAGTRLSVL.

The chain recombines TRBV5-1 with TRBJ2-1; TCRdb returns TRBD1, unconfirmable since there is no DNA. This CDR3 spans 12 amino acids. Germline V gene data show CDR1 as SGHRS and CDR2 as YFSETQ. This CDR3 is CASSSTDNEQFF.